This T cell receptor beta chain was sequenced during a study of tissue T cells after allogeneic stem cell transplantation. Study overall: Tissue samples with histologically apparent lymphocytes on H&E review were prioritized for sequencing.

TCRdb's copy holds only in-frame clones and misses some; the assay was immunoSEQ multiplex PCR. There are several thousand clones in the sample; 63% occur only once, and roughly 19% lies in the top ten. The CDR3 length equals 15 residues, ends included. CDR1 and CDR2 (germline): SGHDN, FVKESK. Worth noting for this clone: The DNA is left out, because the CDR3 cannot be placed on it with certainty; the CDR3 is given as TCRdb lists it.

The specimen was tissue from the esophagus, collected at autopsy. V gene TRBV14 combines with J gene TRBJ2-5; TRBD2 was called by the table and not checked on the DNA. The TCR originated in a female donor aged 60 or older with lung cancer. This chain's CDR3 is CASSQGLDILETQYF.